The clone carrying this TCR beta chain was seen ten or more times. Its target is not known. This entry is derived from a study of read filtering for tumor transcriptome and immune sequencing. Overall study context: RNA-seq yielded only about 85 to 1273 TCR reads, IR-seq about 4 to 11 million.

The library was built from about 400 ng RNA with molecular barcoded adaptors for alpha/delta and beta/gamma chains. TCRdb analysed the reads with MiXCR anew, one entry per CDR3 protein. The sample carries roughly 61,000 distinct CDR3 sequences, 12% recorded once. Study results and limitations: Correlation between methods rose after single-read clonotypes were removed.

The receptor was derived from a donor aged 40 or older with multiple myeloma. The sample was a population of CD138-negative cells sorted from bone marrow.

Here the CDR3 DNA reads TGTGCCAGCAGCTTTGTGTCAGGGAGAACCGGGGAGCTGTTTTTT. It yields the protein CASSFVSGRTGELFF. This chain uses TRBV7-8 with TRBJ2-2, with D perhaps assigned TRBD1 or TRBD2 (5 bases each). The CDR3 sequence is 15 residues long. With 3 bases removed from V and 5 bases from J, the gap between germline ends came to 13 bases. The germline V gene encodes CDR1 SGHVS and CDR2 FQNEAQ.